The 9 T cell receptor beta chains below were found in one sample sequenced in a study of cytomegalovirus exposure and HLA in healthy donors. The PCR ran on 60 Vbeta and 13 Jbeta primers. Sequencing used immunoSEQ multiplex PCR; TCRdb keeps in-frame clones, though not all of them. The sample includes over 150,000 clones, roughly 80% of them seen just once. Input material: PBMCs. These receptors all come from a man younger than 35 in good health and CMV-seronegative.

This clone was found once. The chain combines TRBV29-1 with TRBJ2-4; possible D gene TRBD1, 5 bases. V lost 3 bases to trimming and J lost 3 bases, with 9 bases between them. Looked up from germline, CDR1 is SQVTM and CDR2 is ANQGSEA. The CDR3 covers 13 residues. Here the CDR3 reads CSVDPTGKNIQYF. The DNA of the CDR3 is TGCAGCGTTGACCCAACAGGCAAAAACATTCAGTACTTC.

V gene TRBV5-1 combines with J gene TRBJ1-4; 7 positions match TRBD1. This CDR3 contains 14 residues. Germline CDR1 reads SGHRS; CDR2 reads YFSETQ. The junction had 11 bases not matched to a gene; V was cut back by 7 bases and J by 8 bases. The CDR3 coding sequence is TGCGCCAGCTCTACGAGGACAGGCGGAGAAAAACTGTTTTTT. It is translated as CASSTRTGGEKLFF.

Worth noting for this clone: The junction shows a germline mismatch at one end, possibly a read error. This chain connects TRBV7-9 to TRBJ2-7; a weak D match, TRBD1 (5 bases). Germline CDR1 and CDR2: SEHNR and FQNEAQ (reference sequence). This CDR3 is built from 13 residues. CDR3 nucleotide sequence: TGTGCCACCAGCCCTCAGGGTAAACACGAGCAGTACTTC. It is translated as CATSPQGKHEQYF.

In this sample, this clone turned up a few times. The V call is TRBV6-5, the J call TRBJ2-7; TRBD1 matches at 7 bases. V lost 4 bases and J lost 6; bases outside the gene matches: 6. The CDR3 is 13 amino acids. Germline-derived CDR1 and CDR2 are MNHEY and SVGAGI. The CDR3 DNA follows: TGTGCCAGCAGTTCTGACAGGGCTCGCGAGCAGTACTTC. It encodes CASSSDRAREQYF.

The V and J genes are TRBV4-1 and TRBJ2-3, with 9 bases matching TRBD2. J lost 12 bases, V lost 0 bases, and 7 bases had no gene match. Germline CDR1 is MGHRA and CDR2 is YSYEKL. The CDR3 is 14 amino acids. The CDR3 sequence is CASSQDDLAGSQYF. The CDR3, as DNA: TGCGCCAGCAGCCAAGACGATCTAGCGGGATCACAGTATTTT.

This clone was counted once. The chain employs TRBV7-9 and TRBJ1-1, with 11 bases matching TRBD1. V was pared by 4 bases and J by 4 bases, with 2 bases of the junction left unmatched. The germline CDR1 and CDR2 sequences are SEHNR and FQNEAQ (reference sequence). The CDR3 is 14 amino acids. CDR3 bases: TGTGCCAGCAGCTCCGGGACAGGGGGCACTGAAGCTTTCTTT. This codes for CASSSGTGGTEAFF.

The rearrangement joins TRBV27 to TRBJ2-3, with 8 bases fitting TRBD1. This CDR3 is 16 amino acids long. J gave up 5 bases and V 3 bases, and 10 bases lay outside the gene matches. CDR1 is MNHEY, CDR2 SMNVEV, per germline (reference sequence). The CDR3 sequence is CASSFGTGSRVDTQYF. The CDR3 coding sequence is TGTGCCAGCAGTTTCGGGACAGGTAGTAGGGTAGATACGCAGTATTTT.

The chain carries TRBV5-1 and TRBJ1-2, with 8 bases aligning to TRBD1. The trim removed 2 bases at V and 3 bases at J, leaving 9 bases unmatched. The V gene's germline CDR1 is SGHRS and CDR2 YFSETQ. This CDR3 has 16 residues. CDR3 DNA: TGCGCCAGCAGCTTCCACGGACAGGGAAATGACTATGGCTACACCTTC. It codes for CASSFHGQGNDYGYTF.

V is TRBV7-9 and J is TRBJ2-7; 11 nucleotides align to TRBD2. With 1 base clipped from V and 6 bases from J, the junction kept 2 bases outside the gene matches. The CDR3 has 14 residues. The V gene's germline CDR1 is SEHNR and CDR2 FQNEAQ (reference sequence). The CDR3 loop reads CASSLGLAGGEQYF. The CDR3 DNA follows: TGTGCCAGCAGCTTAGGGCTAGCGGGAGGCGAGCAGTACTTC.